The following is a T cell receptor beta chain sequence with its context. Its specificity is unknown. This sample was included in a study of T-cell reconstitution after alpha-beta-depleted transplantation in children. Regarding the study as a whole: T-cell counts and diversity at one year post-transplant came mainly from newly produced T cells. Surviving recipient T cells and thymic progenitors produced the high day-60 TCRbeta diversity seen in some patients. Approximately two months post-transplant, alpha-beta T cells reportedly originated from several hundred expanded graft clones.

Library preparation (for TCRbeta) was performed with unique molecular identifiers. TCRdb processed the PCR reads anew with MiXCR; each CDR3 protein has one entry. The table lists over 200,000 distinct CDR3 sequences, approximately 15% of them singletons. The material sequenced was PBMCs, mostly from graft donor cells, taken 360 days after TCRalphabeta/CD19-depleted stem cell transplant. The source of this sequence is a male patient aged 2-15 years who had a stem cell transplant for acute lymphoblastic leukemia, so the T cells may come from the graft donor.

The CDR3 DNA follows: TGTGCCAGCAGCGGACTAGCGGGAGTAATTGGCAATGAGCAGTTCTTC. Amino acid sequence: CASSGLAGVIGNEQFF. The rearrangement links TRBV9 to TRBJ2-1; 12 positions agree with TRBD2. The CDR3 is 16 residues long. V was clipped by 3 bases and J by 6 bases; unmatched bases: 7. Per germline, CDR1 SGDLS and CDR2 YYNGEE.